The 30 T cell receptor beta chains given below trace back to one sample, sequenced in a study of T cells in women clearing cervical HPV infection. TCRdb keeps only in-frame clones here, not all; method: immunoSEQ multiplex PCR. The sample shows roughly 28,000 clones, and 2.5% to 3% sits with its ten largest clones. Sequencing input: blood buffy coat. The receptors here all came from a woman between 18 and 70 years old with a cervical HPV16 infection that either progressed to CIN3+ or cleared (not recorded which).

On this clone itself: The CDR3 end lies 3 residues beyond the end of the read and is filled in from the germline J gene. The V call is TRBV12-3 or TRBV12-4, the J call TRBJ1-4; D is unresolved. The CDR3 extends over 13 amino acids. The germline V and J ends were trimmed by 6 bases and 7 bases, with 12 bases remaining between them. CDR3 region: CASRTGVSEKLFF. The covered CDR3 bases are TGTGCCAGCAGAACCGGGGTTAGTGAAAAA.

Remarks on this clone: Read data end 3 residues before the CDR3 end; the end is taken from the germline J gene. V usage is TRBV23-1 and J usage is TRBJ1-3; maybe TRBD1 (5 bases). TRBV23-1 is assigned to the ORF class and has an uncertain function. Trimming shortened V by 2 bases and J by 6 bases, and 14 bases separated the two germline ends. This CDR3 has 15 residues. The part of the CDR3 DNA that was read is TGCGCCAGCAGTCAAGGGGCAATTGATGAAAACACC. This translates into CASSQGAIDENT. The full-length CDR3 reads as CASSQGAIDENTIYF.

Worth noting for this clone: Coverage ceases 3 residues before the CDR3 finishes, and the germline J gene fills in the end. This chain links TRBV2 with TRBJ2-5; TRBD2 agrees at 8 bases. CDR1 and CDR2 from the germline V gene are SNHLY and FYNNEI. CDR3 size: 13 residues. V lost 8 bases and J lost 5; bases outside the gene matches: 7. CDR3 loop: CASLREGRETQYF. The part of the CDR3 DNA that was read is TGTGCCAGCCTCCGGGAGGGGCGGGAGACC. The full variable domain, rest sourced from reference TRBV2 and TRBJ2-5, is EPEVTQTPSHQVTQMGQEVILRCVPISNHLYFYWYRQILGQKVEFLVSFYNNEISEKSEIFDDQFSVERPDGSNFTLKIRSTKLEDSAMYFCASLREGRETQYFGPGTRLLVL.

In the case of this clone: The read terminates 3 residues before the CDR3 end, so the remaining end is supplied by the germline J gene. The chain couples TRBV2 to TRBJ2-1; the D is unclear. This CDR3 region has 15 residues. Deletions cut 2 bases from V and 3 bases from J, with 11 bases between. The germline CDR1 and CDR2 sequences are SNHLY and FYNNEI. The DNA read from the CDR3 is TGTGCCAGCAGTGAATCCGGCGGCAACTACAATGAG. Translated, it gives CASSESGGNYNE. The CDR3, in full, reads CASSESGGNYNEQFF. The whole variable domain, filled in from reference TRBV2 and TRBJ2-1, reads EPEVTQTPSHQVTQMGQEVILRCVPISNHLYFYWYRQILGQKVEFLVSFYNNEISEKSEIFDDQFSVERPDGSNFTLKIRSTKLEDSAMYFCASSESGGNYNEQFFGPGTRLTVL.

Comment on this clone: The read is 3 residues too short to cover the CDR3 end, so that end is filled in from the germline J gene. The V and J genes are TRBV18 and TRBJ2-6; TRBD1 matches 12 bases. This CDR3 comprises 17 residues. J gave up 3 bases and V 5 bases, and 5 bases lay outside the gene matches. CDR1 and CDR2 (germline): KGHSH, LQKENI. Incomplete CDR3 DNA: TGTGCCAGCTCATCGGGACAGGGGGCCGGTGGGGCCAACGTC. It translates to CASSSGQGAGGANV. The entire CDR3 sequence reads CASSSGQGAGGANVLTF.

Note on this clone: The read stops 3 residues short of the end of the CDR3; the missing end is completed from the germline J gene. The chain employs TRBV29-1 and TRBJ2-7; D not certain. CDR3 size: 12 residues. The germline CDR1 and CDR2 sequences are SQVTM and ANQGSEA. Trimming shortened V by 2 bases and J by 4 bases, and 9 bases separated the two germline ends. The CDR3 protein is CSVELNGYEQYF. Incomplete CDR3 DNA: TGCAGCGTTGAACTTAACGGTTACGAG.

A note on this clone: The CDR3 end is not reached by the read, which stops 3 residues before it; the germline J gene fills it in. The chain is built from TRBV7-2 and TRBJ1-4, with a weak D call TRBD1 (6 bases). Germline V gene lookup returns CDR1 SGHTA and CDR2 FQGNSA. CDR3 length: 15 residues. V gave up 2 bases and J gave up 5 bases, with 12 bases separating them. The CDR3 sequence: CASSLLGRGNEKLFF. Partial CDR3 DNA: TGTGCCAGCAGCTTACTGGGCAGGGGAAATGAAAAA.

CDR3 sequence reads: CASTPGLAGTYEQYF. The CDR3 bases that were read are TGTGCCAGCACCCCAGGGCTAGCGGGGACCTACGAG. The chain combines TRBV18 with TRBJ2-7; 9 nucleotides align to TRBD2. The read terminates 3 residues before the CDR3 end, so the remaining end is supplied by the germline J gene. The V and J ends lost 8 bases and 2 bases, in that order; junction bases with no gene match: 10. This CDR3 is built from 15 residues. Looked up from germline, CDR1 is KGHSH and CDR2 is LQKENI.

CDR3 sequence reads: CASSSPATGDTETQYF. Incomplete CDR3 DNA: TGTGCCAGCAGTTCACCGGCGACAGGGGATACGGAGACC. The rearrangement joins TRBV28 to TRBJ2-5; 8 bases match TRBD1. The CDR3 end falls 3 residues outside the read, so it is completed with the germline J gene. The CDR3 is made up of 16 amino acids. CDR1 is MDHEN, CDR2 SYDVKM, per germline. The V and J ends lost 4 bases and 5 bases, in that order; junction bases with no gene match: 12.

In the case of this clone: The read terminates 3 residues ahead of where the CDR3 ends, so the germline J gene completes it. The V gene is TRBV2, the J gene TRBJ2-1, with 8 bases fitting TRBD2. Unmatched junction bases numbered 7, after V lost 6 bases and J lost 3 bases. CDR1 is SNHLY, CDR2 FYNNEI, per germline. The CDR3 contains 15 residues. The CDR3 loop is CASRETSGDYNEQFF. The covered CDR3 bases are TGTGCCAGCAGGGAAACTAGCGGAGACTACAATGAG.

On this clone: One end of the junction varies from germline; a read error may be responsible. The DNA ends 3 residues before the CDR3 does, and the rest of the CDR3 is filled in from the germline J gene. This chain uses TRBV18 with TRBJ2-7; weak D call: TRBD2 (5 bases). CDR3 size: 15 residues. Germline V gene data show CDR1 as KGHSH and CDR2 as LQKENI. The covered CDR3 bases are TGTGCCAGCTCTCCACCGCAGGACTCGGCCTACGAG. Encoded protein: CASSPPQDSAYE. The entire CDR3 sequence reads CASSPPQDSAYEQYF. Full variable domain (remainder filled in from reference TRBV18 and TRBJ2-7): NAGVMQNPRHLVRRRGQEARLRCSPMKGHSHVYWYRQLPEEGLKFMVYLQKENIIDESGMPKERFSAEFPKEGPSILRIQQVVRGDSAAYFCASSPPQDSAYEQYFGPGTRLTVT.

Concerning this clone itself: The CDR3 end is not reached by the read, which stops 3 residues before it; the germline J gene fills it in. The chain combines TRBV7-9 with TRBJ2-3; 8 bases match TRBD2. V lost 10 bases and J lost 3; bases outside the gene matches: 3. The CDR3 totals 12 residues. The germline CDR1 and CDR2 sequences are SEHNR and FQNEAQ (reference sequence). The CDR3 is CAIGGGTDTQYF. Incomplete CDR3 DNA: TGTGCCATCGGGGGGGGGACAGATACG.

Worth noting for this clone: No DNA is shown, since the ends of the CDR3 on it are uncertain; the CDR3 is the one TCRdb lists. CDR3 residues: CASSILGGNQPQHF. The genes are TRBV5-8 and TRBJ1-5. Germline assignment: CDR1 SGHTS and CDR2 YDEGEE. The CDR3 has 14 amino acids, counting both end residues.

Here the CDR3 reads CASSFRETQYF. The part of the CDR3 DNA that was read is TGTGCCAGCAGCTTCCGGGAGACC. This sequence joins TRBV5-6 and TRBJ2-5; D remains ambiguous. The CDR3 goes on 3 residues after the read ends, and that part is filled in from the germline J gene. The V and J ends lost 2 bases and 5 bases respectively, with 4 bases between them. The germline CDR1 and CDR2 sequences are SGHDT and YYEEEE. CDR3 length: 11 residues.

Turning to this clone: The CDR3 end falls 3 residues outside the read, so it is completed with the germline J gene. The chain combines TRBV12-5 with TRBJ1-1, with D perhaps matching TRBD1 (6 bases). Germline V gene data show CDR1 as LGHNT and CDR2 as FRNRAP. V was cut by 6 bases and J by 5 bases, with 16 bases left in between. The CDR3 spans 14 residues. CDR3 loop: CASGFGGGSTEAFF. The sequenced part of the CDR3 DNA is TGTGCTAGTGGGTTTGGAGGGGGTAGTACTGAA.

Concerning this clone itself: The read comes to an end 3 residues before the CDR3 does, leaving the germline J gene to fill in the end. The genes are TRBV12-5 and TRBJ1-2, with TRBD1 matching 8 bases. This CDR3 region has 15 residues. Trimming at V came to 2 bases and at J to 4 bases, leaving 6 bases not matched to a gene. Germline loops: CDR1 LGHNT, CDR2 FRNRAP. Incomplete CDR3 DNA: TGTGCTAGTGGTTTGCGAAGACAGGGGACCTATGGC. Translated, it gives CASGLRRQGTYG. The whole CDR3 sequence is CASGLRRQGTYGYTF.

As regards this clone: The CDR3 is cut off 3 residues early in the read; its end comes from the germline J gene. This chain joins TRBV19 and TRBJ1-5, with 10 positions matching TRBD1. The J segment lost 0 bases and the V segment lost 5 bases, leaving 4 bases of the junction unmatched. CDR3 size: 16 residues. Germline CDR1 and CDR2: LNHDA and SQIVND (reference sequence). The sequenced part of the CDR3 DNA is TGTGCCAGTAGTGATGGGACAGGGGATAGCAATCAGCCC. Amino acid sequence: CASSDGTGDSNQP. From start to end, the CDR3 is CASSDGTGDSNQPQHF.

For this clone: Coverage ceases 3 residues before the CDR3 finishes, and the germline J gene fills in the end. The chain uses TRBV7-9 and TRBJ2-4; the D is unclear. CDR3 length equals 13 residues. Germline CDR1 SEHNR, CDR2 FQNEAQ (reference sequence). CDR3 DNA (partial): TGTGCCAGCAGTCCGGGTTTTTCCTATGGT. This codes for CASSPGFSYG. The entire CDR3 reads CASSPGFSYGQYF.

As regards this clone: Read coverage stops 3 residues before the CDR3 terminus; the germline J gene supplies the remainder. The V gene is TRBV7-6, the J gene TRBJ1-2; D may be TRBD1 (5 bases). V was shortened by 5 bases and J by 6 bases, with 7 bases between the two germline ends. Germline V gives CDR1 SGHVS, CDR2 FNYEAQ. The CDR3 is made up of 11 amino acids. CDR3 bases read: TGTGCCAGCAGCCAAGGGGATGGC. Encoded protein: CASSQGDG. The whole CDR3 sequence reads CASSQGDGYTF.

A note on this clone: The read ends 3 residues shy of where the CDR3 ends; the end is completed using the germline J gene. The chain carries TRBV6-2 or TRBV6-3 and TRBJ2-2; TRBD2 agrees at 9 bases. The CDR3 contains 15 residues. V lost 6 bases and J lost 1; bases outside the gene matches: 3. Per germline, CDR1 MNHEY and CDR2 SVGEGT. The CDR3 here is CASRAAGGNTGELFF. CDR3 bases read: TGTGCCAGCAGAGCAGCGGGAGGGAACACCGGGGAG.

Notes on this clone: The read stops 3 residues short of the end of the CDR3; the missing end is completed from the germline J gene. This chain connects TRBV5-1 to TRBJ1-4; D remains unclear. CDR1 is SGHRS, CDR2 YFSETQ, per germline. The V end lost 7 bases, the J end lost 1 base, and 11 bases lay between the germline ends. The CDR3 is 14 amino acids. Incomplete CDR3 DNA: TGCGCCAGCCGCCCAGGAGAAACTAATGAAAAA. It is translated as CASRPGETNEK. The whole CDR3 region reads CASRPGETNEKLFF.

About this clone: The CDR3 is cut off 3 residues early in the read; its end comes from the germline J gene. The V gene is TRBV5-1, the J gene TRBJ1-1, with 8 bases lining up with TRBD1. CDR1 and CDR2 from the germline V gene are SGHRS and YFSETQ. V lost 4 bases, J lost 4 bases, and 12 bases stayed unmatched. CDR3 length: 16 residues. The CDR3 is CASSRGQGISTTEAFF. CDR3 bases read: TGCGCCAGCAGCCGTGGACAGGGCATCTCGACCACTGAA.

CDR3 DNA, as far as it was read: TGTGCCAGCAGCCCGGCCGGGGAGCTCTACGAG. This gives the protein CASSPAGELYE. The complete CDR3 sequence is CASSPAGELYEQYF. J is TRBJ2-7 and V is TRBV5-6; D might be TRBD2 (5 bases). The sequenced fragment ends 3 residues before the CDR3 boundary, so the rest is inferred from the germline J gene. Germline assignment: CDR1 SGHDT and CDR2 YYEEEE. The CDR3 is 14 residues long. Trimming shortened V by 4 bases and J by 3 bases, and 14 bases separated the two germline ends.

Turning to this clone: The read terminates 3 residues before the CDR3 end, so the remaining end is supplied by the germline J gene. The chain links TRBV6-1 to TRBJ1-2; D gene ambiguous. Germline V gene sequence: CDR1 MNHNS, CDR2 SASEGT. The CDR3 length is 12 residues. CDR3 amino acids: CASSEAQQRYTF. The sequenced part of the CDR3 DNA is TGTGCCAGCAGTGAAGCCCAACAGAGG.

On this clone itself: The read ends 3 residues shy of where the CDR3 ends; the end is completed using the germline J gene. The V and J genes are TRBV11-2 and TRBJ1-5; maybe TRBD1 (6 bases). Looked up from germline, CDR1 is SGHAT and CDR2 is FQNNGV. Trimming removed 4 bases at V and 1 base at J, with 11 bases between. This CDR3 spans 15 amino acids. CDR3 bases read: TGTGCCAGCAGCTCGGAGGACAGCAGCAATCAGCCC. This translates into CASSSEDSSNQP. The whole CDR3 sequence is CASSSEDSSNQPQHF.

Comments on this clone: The read gets to within 3 residues of the CDR3 end, and the germline J gene fills in the rest. This chain connects TRBV5-1 to TRBJ2-5; 9 bases align to TRBD1. Germline values: CDR1 SGHRS, CDR2 YFSETQ. The V and J ends lost 2 bases and 1 base, in that order; junction bases with no gene match: 0. There are 14 residues in the CDR3. The CDR3 spells CASSLQGAQETQYF. Partial CDR3 DNA: TGCGCCAGCAGCTTACAGGGGGCCCAAGAGACC.

Points on this clone: The CDR3 end is not reached by the read, which stops 3 residues before it; the germline J gene fills it in. This rearrangement joins TRBV5-6 to TRBJ1-3, with D perhaps matching TRBD1 (5 bases). V dropped 3 bases and J dropped 4 bases, with 11 bases sitting between them. The CDR3 runs 14 residues. CDR1 SGHDT and CDR2 YYEEEE come from the germline V gene. The CDR3 DNA, read in part, is TGTGCCAGCAGCTACGGACATAAGGGAAACACC. The encoded protein is CASSYGHKGNT. The CDR3 in its entirety is CASSYGHKGNTIYF.

Comment on this clone: The DNA ends 3 residues before the CDR3 does, and the rest of the CDR3 is filled in from the germline J gene. The chain is built from TRBV20-1 and TRBJ1-1; tentatively, D is TRBD1 (6 bases). The CDR3 is made up of 13 amino acids. Germline lookup yields CDR1 DFQATT and CDR2 SNEGSKA (reference sequence). The part of the CDR3 DNA that was read is TGCAGTGCTAGAGGGACAGACGCCCTGTGG. This gives the protein CSARGTDALW. The whole CDR3 region reads CSARGTDALWAFF.

Regarding this clone: The read terminates 3 residues before the CDR3 end, so the remaining end is supplied by the germline J gene. The V gene is TRBV20-1, the J gene TRBJ2-3; 13 nucleotides match TRBD2. Germline lookup yields CDR1 DFQATT and CDR2 SNEGSKA (reference sequence). The CDR3 is 17 residues long. Trimming cost V 3 bases and J 5 bases; bases outside gene matches: 11. The chain's CDR3 is CSASKTSGRIHKDTQYF. Partial CDR3 DNA: TGCAGTGCTAGTAAGACTAGCGGGAGGATCCATAAAGATACG.

Turning to this clone: The CDR3 end is not reached by the read, which stops 3 residues before it; the germline J gene fills it in. This chain connects TRBV5-1 to TRBJ2-1, with 12 bases fitting TRBD2. Germline V CDR1 and CDR2: SGHRS, YFSETQ. The V and J ends lost 4 bases and 7 bases, in that order; junction bases with no gene match: 6. This CDR3 is 15 amino acids long. The CDR3 reads CASSQTSGRGNEQFF. CDR3 bases read: TGCGCCAGCAGCCAGACTAGCGGGAGAGGAAATGAG.